The rows below give T cell receptor beta chains drawn from one sample of a study of blood T cell repertoires in COVID-19. Assay used: immunoSEQ multiplex PCR; TCRdb lists only in-frame clones, some missing. This repertoire shows 100,000 to 150,000 clones, roughly nine tenths found once; its top ten account for 10% to 12%. Sequencing input: peripheral blood. The receptors here all came from a woman aged 70-85 years with COVID-19, enrolled during active disease. The CDR3 runs from the conserved cysteine through the conserved F or W. A D gene is named only where the DNA matches it firmly. A clone size is listed for some rows: how often the clone was seen (once, few, many), or a class if it is expanded.

j_call d_call v_call clone_size cdr3_nt cdr3_aa
TRBJ1-1 TRBD1 TRBV3-1/TRBV3-2 . TGTGCCAGCAGCCAAGAAGGGGGCGCTTTCTTT CASSQEGGAFF
TRBJ2-1 TRBD2 TRBV6-1 . TGTGCCAGCAGTGAATATTACGGACTAGCGGGGGGCCCCAATGAGCAGTTCTTC CASSEYYGLAGGPNEQFF
TRBJ2-1 TRBD1 TRBV11-2 . TGTGCCAGCAGCTTAACGGGACAGCGGAATGAGCAGTTCTTC CASSLTGQRNEQFF
TRBJ2-7 TRBD1 TRBV28 once TGTGCCAGCAGTTTTTTGGCGGACAGGGGCTTCAACGAGCAGTACTTC CASSFLADRGFNEQYF
TRBJ2-1 TRBD1 TRBV2 . TGTGCCAGCAGTGAAAGTTGGCAGGGGGCTAGTGAGCAGTTCTTC CASSESWQGASEQFF
TRBJ1-1 TRBD1 TRBV9 once TGTGCCAGCAGCGCCGAACAGGGGGTTCCTTTCGCTTTCTTT CASSAEQGVPFAFF
TRBJ1-6 TRBD1 TRBV30 . TGTGCCTGGAGCCCCGGGACAGGGGTGGGTAATTCACCCCTCCACTTT CAWSPGTGVGNSPLHF
TRBJ2-7 . TRBV27 . TGTGCCAGCAGTTTATCGAGGGTTGGGGTCTACGAGCAGTACTTC CASSLSRVGVYEQYF
TRBJ1-2 . TRBV7-9 . TGTGCCAGCAGTTCAAGACAGGACCTCAACTATGGCTACACCTTC CASSSRQDLNYGYTF
TRBJ2-1 TRBD1 TRBV7-2 once TGTGCCAGCAGCCGGGACAGGGGACAGACCTACAATGAGCAGTTCTTC CASSRDRGQTYNEQFF
TRBJ1-1 TRBD1 TRBV6-5 . TGTGCCAGCAGTTACGGGACAGGTAGAGGGTTAGGTGCTTTCTTT CASSYGTGRGLGAFF
TRBJ1-2 TRBD1 TRBV7-9 . TGTGCCAGCAGCTTATCGGGAAGGGGGCCGCTACGGGGCTACACCTTC CASSLSGRGPLRGYTF
TRBJ2-2 TRBD2 TRBV9 . TGTGCCAGCAGCGTATACGGGGCTAGCGGAACAACCGGGGAGCTGTTTTTT CASSVYGASGTTGELFF
TRBJ1-6 . TRBV5-1 . TGCGCCAGCAGCCCCACAGGGAGCGATTCACCCCTCCACTTT CASSPTGSDSPLHF
TRBJ1-3 TRBD1 TRBV3-1/TRBV3-2 . TGTGCCAGCAGCCAAGCCTACAGGGGAAGCGGAAACACCATATATTTT CASSQAYRGSGNTIYF
TRBJ2-2 . TRBV2 . TGTGCCAGCGGGGGGAGTCGGTTCGCCGGGGAGCTGTTTTTT CASGGSRFAGELFF
TRBJ1-2 . TRBV5-4 . TGTGCCAGCAGCTTAAGACAGGATTCGACCTATGGCTACACCTTC CASSLRQDSTYGYTF
TRBJ1-5 TRBD1 TRBV10-2 . TGCGCCAGCAGCGACAGGGTGAATCAGCCCCAGCATTTT CASSDRVNQPQHF
TRBJ2-7 . TRBV3-1/TRBV3-2 . TGTGCCAGCAGCCAAGATTGGGGTGGACCGCGGGGGCAGTACTTC CASSQDWGGPRGQYF
TRBJ2-7 TRBD1 TRBV28 . TGTGCCAGCAGAACAGGGGGTCTTCTCTCCTACGAGCAGTACTTC CASRTGGLLSYEQYF
TRBJ2-5 . TRBV10-3 . TGTGCCATCAGTGATGGTAACAGGGCCCAAGAGACCCAGTACTTC CAISDGNRAQETQYF
TRBJ2-3 TRBD2 TRBV7-3 . TGTGCCAGCAGCTTAAGCGGGGGGGCCACAGATACGCAGTATTTT CASSLSGGATDTQYF
TRBJ2-3 TRBD2 TRBV20-1 . TGCAGTGCTAGTGCGGGGGGCACAGATACGCAGTATTTT CSASAGGTDTQYF
TRBJ1-1 TRBD1 TRBV19 once TGTGCCAGTAGTCCCCCGACAGGGCCGGGGACTGAAGCTTTCTTT CASSPPTGPGTEAFF
TRBJ1-6 . TRBV28 . TGTGCCAGCAGTCCAGGGACACGGGCTAGGACACCCCTCCACTTT CASSPGTRARTPLHF
TRBJ2-2 . TRBV6-1 . TGTGCCAGCAGTGAAACAGCCTCATACACCGGGGAGCTGTTTTTT CASSETASYTGELFF
TRBJ1-2 TRBD1 TRBV27 . TGTGCCAGCAGTTTAGGTTGGGACAGGGGACCTTACACCTTC CASSLGWDRGPYTF
TRBJ1-4 . TRBV7-2 . TGTGCCAGCAGCTTAGGAGGGATGGGCGAAAAACTGTTTTTT CASSLGGMGEKLFF
TRBJ2-4 . TRBV6-2/TRBV6-3 few TGTGCCAGCAGTTACTCGAGAGGAGCCCCAAACATTCAGTACTTC CASSYSRGAPNIQYF
TRBJ1-3 . TRBV27 . TGTGCCAGCAGTACCCGGGACACCGCCTCTGGAAACACCATATATTTT CASSTRDTASGNTIYF
TRBJ1-4 TRBD1 TRBV5-6 once TGTGCCAGCAGCCGACAGGGGGTTACAACTAATGAAAAACTGTTTTTT CASSRQGVTTNEKLFF
TRBJ1-4 . TRBV7-9 few TGTGCCAGCAGCCCCGCTGCCGGGAAAAGTGAAAAACTGTTTTTT CASSPAAGKSEKLFF
TRBJ2-7 TRBD2 TRBV27 . TGTGCCAGCAGTTTAGGCTGGCGGGGGGGATACGAGCAGTACTTC CASSLGWRGGYEQYF
TRBJ1-5 TRBD1 TRBV11-2 . TGTGCCAGCAGCGCGATGGGACAGAGCAATCAGCCCCAGCATTTT CASSAMGQSNQPQHF
TRBJ1-6 . TRBV5-4 few TGTGCCAGCAGCTCGAAAGGAGGGAATTCACCCCTCCACTTT CASSSKGGNSPLHF
TRBJ2-3 . TRBV5-4 . TGTGCCAGCAGCCAAAGAGGCACAGATACGCAGTATTTT CASSQRGTDTQYF
TRBJ2-3 . TRBV3-1/TRBV3-2 . TGTGCCAGCACCCTAAACCGGGACACAGATACGCAGTATTTT CASTLNRDTDTQYF
TRBJ2-1 TRBD2 TRBV7-9 . TGTGCCAGCAGCCCGACTAGCGGGGGGGTTCGGTTCTTC CASSPTSGGVRFF
TRBJ1-5 . TRBV30 . TGTGCCTGGAGGTCAGGTACCAATCAGCCCCAGCATTTT CAWRSGTNQPQHF
TRBJ1-6 . TRBV12-3/TRBV12-4 . TGTGCCAGCAGTACGGTAGATTCGACCCTCCACTTT CASSTVDSTLHF
TRBJ1-2 . TRBV6-6 . TGTGCCAGCACCGGGGGGCCTAGGAACTATGGCTACACCTTC CASTGGPRNYGYTF
TRBJ1-5 TRBD1 TRBV7-2 . TGTGCCAGCAGCTTAGCCGGACAGGGTATTCAGCCCCAGCATTTT CASSLAGQGIQPQHF
TRBJ1-6 . TRBV5-1 . TGCGCCAGCAGCTTGGCCGGACAGCACAATTCACCCCTCCACTTT CASSLAGQHNSPLHF
TRBJ2-5 . TRBV2 once TGTGCCAGCAGGGTCGGGGGTAAAGAGACCCAGTACTTC CASRVGGKETQYF
TRBJ1-5 . TRBV5-6 . TGTGCCAGCAGCCCTCGAGGGTCCCGTTGGCCCCAGCATTTT CASSPRGSRWPQHF
TRBJ1-2 TRBD1 TRBV3-1/TRBV3-2 . TGTGCCAGCAGCCAGATTACAGGGGGCAACTATGGCTACACCTTC CASSQITGGNYGYTF
TRBJ1-2 TRBD1 TRBV10-3 . TGTGCCATCACCCCGGACAGGGGTGGGAGTAGCTATGGCTACACCTTC CAITPDRGGSSYGYTF
TRBJ2-7 . TRBV28 . TGTGCCAGCAGATCAGGGGGAGGCTACGAGCAGTACTTC CASRSGGGYEQYF
TRBJ2-5 . TRBV7-2 . TGTGCCAGCAGCTTAGTGCAGGCCCAAGAGACCCAGTACTTC CASSLVQAQETQYF
TRBJ1-4 TRBD1 TRBV29-1 . TGCAGCGTGTTAAAGGGGACAGGGTATGAAAAACTGTTTTTT CSVLKGTGYEKLFF
TRBJ1-1 . TRBV4-1 . TGCGCCAGCAGTAACCGGCAGCTAGCTGAAGCTTTCTTT CASSNRQLAEAFF
TRBJ2-5 TRBD2 TRBV6-2/TRBV6-3 . TGTGCCAGCAGTTACTCAGCGGGGGGGGAGACCCAGTACTTC CASSYSAGGETQYF
TRBJ2-2 TRBD1 TRBV5-1 . TGCGCCAGCAGCTACCGGGACAGTCGAGGCACCGGGGAGCTGTTTTTT CASSYRDSRGTGELFF
TRBJ2-5 TRBD1 TRBV19 . TGTGCCAGTAGCGGGACAGCCCAAGAGACCCAGTACTTC CASSGTAQETQYF
TRBJ2-3 TRBD2 TRBV2 . TGTGCCAGCAGTGTGTGGGTCCTAGCGGGGGGCGAAGAGAGCACAGATACGCAGTATTTT CASSVWVLAGGEESTDTQYF
TRBJ2-1 TRBD2 TRBV27 . TGTGCCAGCAGTCCCCCCCTAGCGGGGGTTTCGGATGAGCAGTTCTTC CASSPPLAGVSDEQFF
TRBJ1-1 TRBD1 TRBV6-2/TRBV6-3 . TGTGCCAGCAGTGGACAGGACTATATGAACACTGAAGCTTTCTTT CASSGQDYMNTEAFF